Listed below are T cell receptor beta chains from one sample, sequenced in a study of response to subunit inactivated influenza vaccine. MiXCR was run by TCRdb on the RT-PCR reads, yielding one entry per CDR3 protein. The sample has about 530,000 distinct CDR3 sequences, approximately 12% seen once. Sequenced here: PBMCs from blood, sampled on the day of vaccination. The receptor set was obtained from a man over 45 who received an inactivated influenza vaccine. Both conserved end residues are part of each CDR3. D genes are given only for firm matches. The size entry is marked missing in some rows and otherwise reads once, few, many or a size class.

-,TRBV12-3/TRBV12-4,few,TRBJ2-2,TGTGCCAGCAGATATTCCGGTCCAAACACCGGGGAGCTGTTTTTT,CASRYSGPNTGELFF
-,TRBV20-1,-,TRBJ2-5,TGCAGTGCTAGGCCCCGGGAGCACGTCCAAGAGACCCAGTACTTC,CSARPREHVQETQYF
TRBD2,TRBV5-1,many,TRBJ2-4,TGCGCCAGCAGTCTCCCGACTAGCGGACCCAAAAACATTCAGTACTTC,CASSLPTSGPKNIQYF
-,TRBV9,few,TRBJ1-2,TGTGCCAGCAGCGACGCCACCGGAGGGGTGGCTGGCTACACCTTC,CASSDATGGVAGYTF
-,TRBV7-9,-,TRBJ2-1,TGTGCCAGCAGCTTAAGGACAAATCTGCAGTTCTTC,CASSLRTNLQFF
TRBD1,TRBV5-1,-,TRBJ2-3,TGCGCCAGCAGCGGGTGGACAGGGAATCAAGATACGCAGTATTTT,CASSGWTGNQDTQYF
TRBD1,TRBV29-1,-,TRBJ2-3,TGCAGCGTTGACGGAGGGACAGGGCGCACAGATACGCAGTATTTT,CSVDGGTGRTDTQYF
-,TRBV15,few,TRBJ2-3,TGTGCCACCAGCACCCTAGGGGTTGATACGCAGTATTTT,CATSTLGVDTQYF
-,TRBV29-1,once,TRBJ2-7,TGCAGCGGGATAGGGCCCAATCCCTACGAGCAGTACTTC,CSGIGPNPYEQYF
-,TRBV18,few,TRBJ1-2,TGTGCCAGCTCACCTGACGGCAGCTATGGCTACACCTTC,CASSPDGSYGYTF
-,TRBV27,-,TRBJ1-2,TGTGCCAGCAGCCCCTGGGGTGGTAGGGATGGCTACACCTTC,CASSPWGGRDGYTF
TRBD1,TRBV7-2,-,TRBJ2-7,TGTGCCAGCAGCTTAGGGGTGAGGAGACAGGGCTACTACGAGCAGTACTTC,CASSLGVRRQGYYEQYF
TRBD1,TRBV30,-,TRBJ2-7,TGTGCCTGGAGTCGGACAGGGAACGAGCAGTACTTC,CAWSRTGNEQYF
TRBD1,TRBV10-3,-,TRBJ2-5,TGTGCCATCAGCAGGGACAGTGATCAAGAGACCCAGTACTTC,CAISRDSDQETQYF
-,TRBV4-1,-,TRBJ2-5,TGCGCCAGCAGCCAAGAACCGGGCCTACGGAAGGGCCAGTACTTC,CASSQEPGLRKGQYF
TRBD2,TRBV28,-,TRBJ2-5,TGTGCCAGCAGTTTCAGCCTAGCGGGAGCTGAGACCCAGTACTTC,CASSFSLAGAETQYF
TRBD1,TRBV12-3/TRBV12-4,many,TRBJ1-1,TGTGCCAGCAGGGCAGGGGGTGCTATGAACACTGAAGCTTTCTTT,CASRAGGAMNTEAFF
TRBD1,TRBV7-7,many,TRBJ2-5,TGTGCCAGCAGCTTAGTGGGGACAGGGGAGGAGACCCAGTACTTC,CASSLVGTGEETQYF
-,TRBV28,-,TRBJ2-2,TGTGCCAGCAGTCACATGGGGGGCACCGGGGAGCTGTTTTTT,CASSHMGGTGELFF
-,TRBV20-1,few,TRBJ1-2,TGCAGTGCTTTGAGACAGGATCTCTATGGCTACACCTTC,CSALRQDLYGYTF
-,TRBV5-1,few,TRBJ2-3,TGCGCCAGCGAGAAAGGACAGAGCACAGATACGCAGTATTTT,CASEKGQSTDTQYF
-,TRBV5-4,-,TRBJ1-1,TGTGCCATCAGCTTGGGGCGGAACACTGAAGCTTTCTTT,CAISLGRNTEAFF
TRBD1,TRBV20-1,many,TRBJ2-2,TGCAGTGCTGAGAGGGGGCGGATCGGGGAGCTGTTTTTT,CSAERGRIGELFF
-,TRBV4-1,-,TRBJ2-5,TGCGCCAGCAGCCAAGACGTTGCTAAAGAGACCCAGTACTTC,CASSQDVAKETQYF
-,TRBV25-1,many,TRBJ2-2,TGTGCCAGCAGTGGGTGGAACACCGGGGAGCTGTTTTTT,CASSGWNTGELFF
-,TRBV2,many,TRBJ2-1,TGTGCCAGCAGTGAGCTAAAGGGGCTTCGGGACAATGAGCAGTTCTTC,CASSELKGLRDNEQFF
-,TRBV5-1,few,TRBJ2-7,TGCGCCAGCAGCTTGGACGGGACCCCGACCTACGAGCAGTACTTC,CASSLDGTPTYEQYF
TRBD1,TRBV20-1,-,TRBJ2-5,TGCAGTGCTAGAGACATACTAAGACAGGGCCCAGGGACCCAGTACTTC,CSARDILRQGPGTQYF
-,TRBV11-3,many,TRBJ1-1,TGTGCCAGCAGCTGGGACTGGAACACTGAAGCTTTCTTT,CASSWDWNTEAFF
TRBD1,TRBV24-1,few,TRBJ2-3,TGTGCCACCAGTGATAGACAGGGTGGGACGCAGTATTTT,CATSDRQGGTQYF
TRBD1,TRBV7-9,-,TRBJ2-2,TGTGCCAGCAGCTATAGGTTGGGACAGGGGAACACCGGGGAGCTGTTTTTT,CASSYRLGQGNTGELFF
TRBD1,TRBV12-3/TRBV12-4,-,TRBJ1-4,TGTGCCAGCAGCCAAACGACAGGGTATGAAAAACTGTTTTTT,CASSQTTGYEKLFF
TRBD1,TRBV20-1,-,TRBJ1-2,TGCAGTGGTGGACAGGGGGTGGCTGGCTACACCTTC,CSGGQGVAGYTF
-,TRBV10-3,few,TRBJ2-7,TGTGCCACCAGACCGGGACCCTCGTCCTACGAGCAGTACTTC,CATRPGPSSYEQYF
-,TRBV9,-,TRBJ2-3,TGTGCCAGCAGCGTATTTAGCACAGATACGCAGTATTTT,CASSVFSTDTQYF
TRBD1,TRBV12-3/TRBV12-4,-,TRBJ2-7,TGTGCCAACAGTACGCCGGGACAGCAACACGAGCAGTACTTC,CANSTPGQQHEQYF
TRBD2,TRBV7-2,-,TRBJ2-3,TGTGCCAGCAACCCTAGCGGGGGGTTAGATACGCAGTATTTT,CASNPSGGLDTQYF
-,TRBV10-3,-,TRBJ2-2,TGTGCCATCAGTGAGTTTGCGGTAGGCACCGGGGAGCTGTTTTTT,CAISEFAVGTGELFF
TRBD2,TRBV29-1,-,TRBJ2-1,TGCAGCGTTGTAGTGCGGGAGTACAATGAGCAGTTCTTC,CSVVVREYNEQFF
-,TRBV28,few,TRBJ2-2,TGTGCCAGCAGTTTTATACCGGACAGCCCCGGGGAGCTGTTTTTT,CASSFIPDSPGELFF
-,TRBV6-1,-,TRBJ2-4,TGTGCCAGCAGCCCTTTGAGGGGAACGAGAAACATTCAGTACTTC,CASSPLRGTRNIQYF
TRBD2,TRBV28,-,TRBJ2-3,TGTGCCAGCAGTTACCGGAGAGGTAGCGGGACCACAGATACGCAGTATTTT,CASSYRRGSGTTDTQYF
-,TRBV29-1,-,TRBJ2-5,TGCAGCGTATTTTGGGGAGGCTTGGGAGAGACCCAGTACTTC,CSVFWGGLGETQYF
-,TRBV28,-,TRBJ2-7,TGTGCCAGCAGTTCTATTCTCGCGTACGAGCAGTACTTC,CASSSILAYEQYF
-,TRBV9,-,TRBJ2-2,TGTGCCAGCAACCCGGAACCACGGAACACCGGGGAGCTGTTTTTT,CASNPEPRNTGELFF
TRBD1,TRBV12-3/TRBV12-4,many,TRBJ1-2,TGTGCCAGCAGCCGGACAGGGAGAAGGTACGGCTACACCTTC,CASSRTGRRYGYTF
TRBD2,TRBV6-5,-,TRBJ2-2,TGTGCCAGCAGTTCTCCTAGCGGGGGATCGTCCGGGGAGCTGTTTTTT,CASSSPSGGSSGELFF
TRBD2,TRBV19,few,TRBJ2-1,TGTGCCAGTACAGACCCTAGCGGGGGGGCCAATGAGCAGTTCTTC,CASTDPSGGANEQFF
-,TRBV20-1,-,TRBJ2-7,TGCAGTGCTCGAACCCTGGGGGGTGTCAGTTACGAGCAGTACTTC,CSARTLGGVSYEQYF
TRBD2,TRBV11-1,few,TRBJ2-1,TGTGCCAGCAGCTTCGGGAGGAGATACAATGAGCAGTTCTTC,CASSFGRRYNEQFF
TRBD2,TRBV7-2,few,TRBJ2-7,TGTGCCAGCAAAAGCCGGGGGGGAACCTACGAGCAGTACTTC,CASKSRGGTYEQYF
TRBD1,TRBV27,many,TRBJ1-1,TGTGCCAGCAGACTTACAGGGGGCACTGAAGCTTTCTTT,CASRLTGGTEAFF
TRBD1,TRBV4-3,-,TRBJ1-6,TGCGCCAGCAGCCACAGGGGGATAATCTATAATTCACCCCTCCACTTT,CASSHRGIIYNSPLHF
TRBD1,TRBV2,few,TRBJ1-3,TGTGCCAGCAGTGACGGGACAGCAAACTCTGGAAACACCATATATTTT,CASSDGTANSGNTIYF
TRBD1,TRBV20-1,-,TRBJ1-2,TGCAGTGCCCCGGGGGACAGTCTGATAACGGGCTACACCTTC,CSAPGDSLITGYTF
TRBD1,TRBV7-9,-,TRBJ1-1,TGTGCCAGCAGATCACCGGGACAGGTGAACACTGAAGCTTTCTTT,CASRSPGQVNTEAFF
-,TRBV28,-,TRBJ1-5,TGTGCCAGCAGTTTATCCCCACGACAGAATAGCAATCAGCCCCAGCATTTT,CASSLSPRQNSNQPQHF
TRBD1,TRBV12-3/TRBV12-4,-,TRBJ1-1,TGTGCCAGCAGGATGACAGGGGGCTTGAACACTGAAGCTTTCTTT,CASRMTGGLNTEAFF
-,TRBV7-9,-,TRBJ2-7,TGTGCCAGCAGCTCGAGAGAATTGAGCTCCTACGAGCAGTACTTC,CASSSRELSSYEQYF